These 29 T cell receptor beta chains originate from one sample sequenced in a study of blood T cells in healthy people across ages. Through a sample-barcoded 5' primer and a J-beta primer mix, a second PCR was run for 7 to 11 cycles. TCRdb re-derived calls from the 5' RACE reads in MiXCR, one entry per CDR3 protein. This sample has about 940,000 distinct CDR3 sequences, with roughly 50% found just once. The specimen was blood. These receptor sequences come from a man aged 30 to 45 in good health.

The CDR3 nucleotides read TGTGCCAGCAGTCCCGACCGGGACAGCTTCACAGATACGCAGTATTTT. Translating it yields CASSPDRDSFTDTQYF. The chain is built from TRBV6-5 and TRBJ2-3, with 7 bases that match TRBD1. The trim removed 5 bases at V and 2 bases at J, leaving 10 bases unmatched. The CDR3 is 16 residues long. Germline loops: CDR1 MNHEY, CDR2 SVGAGI.

The chain couples TRBV7-9 to TRBJ1-1, with a tentative D call TRBD1 (5 bases). V was pared by 1 base and J by 5 bases, with 8 bases between. This CDR3 is 13 amino acids long. CDR1 and CDR2 from the germline V gene are SEHNR and FQNEAQ (reference sequence). DNA of the CDR3: TGTGCCAGCAGCTTAGTGGGGGAAACTGAAGCTTTCTTT. The encoded protein is CASSLVGETEAFF.

The V and J genes are TRBV10-3 and TRBJ1-2; the match to TRBD1 covers 10 bases. Germline-derived CDR1 and CDR2 are ENHRY and SYGVKD. This CDR3 is built from 14 residues. V lost 2 bases, J lost 8 bases, and 5 bases stayed unmatched. The CDR3 is CAISEPDRGHGYTF. The CDR3 nucleotides read TGTGCCATCAGTGAGCCCGACAGGGGGCACGGCTACACCTTC.

This clonotype was observed a handful of times. The J gene is TRBJ1-5, the V gene TRBV28; the D gene is possibly TRBD1 (5 bases). V lost 4 bases and J lost 4, with 17 bases in between. From germline, CDR1 is MDHEN and CDR2 SYDVKM. The CDR3 is 16 amino acids. CDR3 sequence: CASSSATVTVNQPQHF. The CDR3 nucleotides read TGTGCCAGCAGTTCGGCGACAGTAACAGTAAATCAGCCCCAGCATTTT.

The chain employs TRBV12-3 or TRBV12-4 and TRBJ2-3; TRBD1 or TRBD2 may be the D gene (6 bases each). This CDR3 comprises 13 residues. Trimming cost V 7 bases and J 4 bases, with 12 bases left between them. In DNA form, the CDR3 reads TGTGCCAGCACCTTCGGGGGCTCAGATACGCAGTATTTT. Its protein product is CASTFGGSDTQYF.

The CDR3 sequence is CSAHITIQVPNYYEQYF. The CDR3 DNA sequence: TGCAGTGCCCACATCACAATACAGGTCCCCAACTACTACGAGCAGTACTTC. This chain uses TRBV20-1 with TRBJ2-7; a weak D match, TRBD1 (5 bases). Germline V gene data show CDR1 as DFQATT and CDR2 as SNEGSKA (reference sequence). The CDR3 extends over 17 amino acids. V gave up 6 bases and J gave up 3 bases, with 27 bases separating them.

Details on this clonotype: This may be a read error, as it is one base from a much larger clone. The chain carries TRBV21-1 and TRBJ2-7; the tabulated D call, TRBD1, remains unverified against the DNA. TRBV21-1 is a pseudogene segment. The CDR3 totals 15 residues. CDR3 sequence (DNA): TGTGCCAGCAGCAGAGGGGACAGCCTCTCCTACGAGCAGTACTTC. It yields the protein CASSRGDSLSYEQYF.

This sequence joins TRBV4-1 and TRBJ1-4; 7 bases match TRBD1. The V gene's germline CDR1 is MGHRA and CDR2 YSYEKL. With 1 base clipped from V and 1 base from J, the junction kept 6 bases outside the gene matches. The CDR3 sequence is 17 residues long. The CDR3 nucleotides are TGCGCCAGCAGCCAAGCGGGGACAGCGATAACTAATGAAAAACTGTTTTTT. Encoded protein: CASSQAGTAITNEKLFF.

The sample holds a few counts of this clonotype. This chain uses TRBV3-1 with TRBJ2-1, with 14 bases lining up with TRBD2. Germline V CDR1 and CDR2: LGHDT, YNNKEL (reference sequence). The CDR3 runs 19 residues. The V gene end was trimmed by 2 bases and the J gene end by 2 bases; junction bases not matched to a gene: 8. CDR3 in DNA: TGTGCCAGCAGCCAATCGGGACTAGCGGGGGCGACCCCCTACAATGAGCAGTTCTTC. Protein: CASSQSGLAGATPYNEQFF.

In the case of this clonotype: One junction end does not reproduce the germline sequence, and a read error may be involved. The chain links TRBV27 to TRBJ2-7, with 9 bases identical to TRBD1. Germline CDR1 reads MNHEY; CDR2 reads SMNVEV (reference sequence). This CDR3 spans 16 amino acids. CDR3: CTSSFFGTGTFYEQYF. CDR3 DNA: TGTACCAGCAGTTTCTTCGGGACAGGGACATTCTACGAGCAGTACTTC.

This chain links TRBV3-1 with TRBJ2-4; D is ambiguous. CDR3 length equals 12 residues. V was trimmed by 0 bases and J by 8 bases, leaving 5 bases between them. Germline V gene sequence: CDR1 LGHDT, CDR2 YNNKEL (reference sequence). The CDR3 coding sequence is TGTGCCAGCAGCCAAGATCCCGACATTCAGTACTTC. This translates into CASSQDPDIQYF.

In its sample, this clonotype was seen a few times. The chain joins TRBV5-1 to TRBJ2-5; D may be TRBD2 (6 bases). The germline V gene encodes CDR1 SGHRS and CDR2 YFSETQ. V was pared by 3 bases and J by 5 bases, with 14 bases between. This CDR3 comprises 14 residues. The CDR3 protein is CASSWDSYTETQYF. The DNA of the CDR3 is TGCGCCAGCAGCTGGGACTCCTATACCGAGACCCAGTACTTC. The full variable domain, in which reference TRBV5-1 and TRBJ2-5 provide the parts outside the CDR3, is KAGVTQTPRYLIKTRGQQVTLSCSPISGHRSVSWYQQTPGQGLQFLFEYFSETQRNKGNFPGRFSGRQFSNSRSEMNVSTLELGDSALYLCASSWDSYTETQYFGPGTRLLVL.

The chain is built from TRBV5-1 and TRBJ2-5; 8 bases align to TRBD2. With V trimmed by 0 bases and J by 2 bases, 15 bases remained unmatched. CDR3 length: 19 residues. Germline lookup yields CDR1 SGHRS and CDR2 YFSETQ. In DNA, the CDR3 is TGCGCCAGCAGCTTGGAAGGAGTTAGCGGGGCGCCGCTGCAAGAGACCCAGTACTTC. Translated, it gives CASSLEGVSGAPLQETQYF.

The chain is built from TRBV7-2 and TRBJ2-6; tentatively, D is TRBD2 (5 bases). CDR3 size: 16 residues. Trimming removed 5 bases from V and 2 bases from J, with 13 bases in between. The germline V gene has CDR1 SGHTA and CDR2 FQGNSA. The CDR3, as DNA: TGTGCCAGCAGCGTACGAGGGATTCCTGGGGCCAACGTCCTGACTTTC. Translated: CASSVRGIPGANVLTF.

The rearrangement joins TRBV10-3 to TRBJ1-2; 8 nucleotides agree with TRBD1. This CDR3 has 16 residues. CDR1 and CDR2 (germline): ENHRY, SYGVKD. V shed 4 bases and J 8 bases; nucleotides not matched to a gene: 15. CDR3 sequence (DNA): TGTGCCATCAGTGGATCCTGGGACAGGACGGGGGAAGGCTACACCTTC. Translation: CAISGSWDRTGEGYTF.

This clonotype was seen more than once but under ten times. V gene TRBV7-9 combines with J gene TRBJ2-1; D possibly corresponds to TRBD1 (5 bases). Germline CDR1 reads SEHNR; CDR2 reads FQNEAQ (reference sequence). V shed 3 bases and J shed 10 bases, with 10 bases lying between them. The CDR3 runs to 12 residues. Written as DNA, the CDR3 is TGTGCCAGCAGCTTCCGACAGCAGGAGCAGTTCTTC. This codes for CASSFRQQEQFF.

This clonotype came up a few times. The J gene is TRBJ2-1, the V gene TRBV20-1; 7 bases map to TRBD1. V lost 3 bases and J lost 3; bases outside the gene matches: 2. The CDR3 runs to 13 residues. CDR1 is DFQATT and CDR2 is SNEGSKA in the germline V gene (reference sequence). CDR3 in amino acids: CSASRDSYNEQFF. The DNA of the CDR3 is TGCAGTGCTAGCCGGGACAGCTACAATGAGCAGTTCTTC.

With regard to this clonotype: The junction shows a germline mismatch at one end, possibly a read error. The chain is built from TRBV20-1 and TRBJ2-3; 13 nucleotides match TRBD2. The CDR3 runs to 17 residues. CDR1 and CDR2 from the germline V gene are DFQATT and SNEGSKA (reference sequence). CDR3 nucleotide sequence: TGCAGTGCTATAACTAGCGGGGGGGCCCGCGGCACAGATACGCTGTATTTT. Translated: CSAITSGGARGTDTLYF.

The chain has TRBV2 and TRBJ2-3; D gene unclear. CDR1 and CDR2 from the germline V gene are SNHLY and FYNNEI. CDR3 length: 12 residues. V was clipped by 8 bases and J by 6 bases, with 12 bases between them. CDR3 bases: TGTGCCAGCCAGCTGGGCCCGGATACGCAGTATTTT. This gives the protein CASQLGPDTQYF.

This clonotype was observed once. The rearrangement uses TRBV4-2 and TRBJ1-6, with D possibly matching TRBD1 (6 bases). V lost 3 bases, J lost 9 bases, and 21 bases lay in between. The CDR3 covers 17 residues. Germline CDR1 is LGHNA and CDR2 is YNFKEQ. The CDR3 protein is CASSHPYREDQGSPLHF. As DNA, the CDR3 is TGTGCCAGCAGCCATCCCTACAGGGAAGATCAAGGTTCACCCCTCCACTTT.

This chain connects TRBV3-1 to TRBJ1-3; D unresolved. Germline V gene sequence: CDR1 LGHDT, CDR2 YNNKEL (reference sequence). V lost 4 bases, J lost 0 bases, and 13 bases lay in between. This CDR3 is 16 amino acids long. The CDR3 nucleotides are TGTGCCAGCAGCCCCGTCCCGGGCCGCTCTGGAAACACCATATATTTT. Its translation: CASSPVPGRSGNTIYF.

This sequence joins TRBV12-3 or TRBV12-4 and TRBJ2-1; D unclear. V was clipped by 6 bases and J by 8 bases, with 8 bases between them. This CDR3 is built from 11 residues. This CDR3 is CASRLAHEQFF. DNA of the CDR3: TGTGCCAGCAGGCTGGCGCATGAGCAGTTCTTC.

In DNA form, the CDR3 reads TGTGCCAGCAGTTACTCTCTGTGGACCACAGATACGCAGTATTTT. Translated: CASSYSLWTTDTQYF. V gene TRBV6-5 combines with J gene TRBJ2-3; D is ambiguous. This CDR3 has 15 amino acids. Trimming removed 0 bases at V and 2 bases at J, with 9 bases between. CDR1 is MNHEY and CDR2 is SVGAGI in the germline V gene.

The chain has TRBV6-2 or TRBV6-3 and TRBJ1-2; no clear D. Trimming cost V 6 bases and J 8 bases, with 16 bases left between them. CDR1 is MNHEY, CDR2 SVGEGT, per germline. CDR3 length: 13 residues. CDR3 DNA: TGTGCCAGCAGAACCGGGTCCCGGGCCGGCTACACCTTC. Its translation: CASRTGSRAGYTF.

CDR3 sequence reads: CASSQGQGHGYTF. DNA for the CDR3: TGTGCCAGCAGCCAAGGACAGGGTCATGGCTACACCTTC. The chain uses TRBV3-1 and TRBJ1-2; 7 nucleotides line up with TRBD1. V dropped 1 base and J dropped 6; count of bases not matched to a gene: 2. The CDR3 length is 13 residues. Germline V lookup: CDR1 LGHDT, CDR2 YNNKEL (reference sequence).

V and J are TRBV7-2 and TRBJ2-1; 14 bases agree with TRBD2. Germline V gene data show CDR1 as SGHTA and CDR2 as FQGNSA. V dropped 4 bases and J dropped 8; count of bases not matched to a gene: 1. This CDR3 spans 14 amino acids. CDR3 nucleotides: TGTGCCAGCAGCTGGGGACTAGCGGGGGATGAGCAGTTCTTC. It encodes CASSWGLAGDEQFF.

This sequence joins TRBV18 and TRBJ2-3; D is uncertain. The CDR3 is made up of 17 amino acids. Germline loops: CDR1 KGHSH, CDR2 LQKENI. V shed 5 bases and J shed 6 bases, with 24 bases lying between them. CDR3: CASSFQATPPAEDTQYF. The CDR3 region has the DNA TGTGCCAGCTCATTCCAGGCCACCCCACCGGCGGAGGATACGCAGTATTTT.

V is TRBV20-1 and J is TRBJ2-1; either TRBD1 or TRBD2 may fit D (5 bases each). Trimming took 1 base from V and 5 from J, leaving 9 bases between them. Germline CDR1 and CDR2: DFQATT and SNEGSKA (reference sequence). The length of the CDR3 is 13 residues. CDR3 nucleotides: TGCAGTGCTAGAGGAGGGGTTAACAATGAGCAGTTCTTC. Its protein product is CSARGGVNNEQFF.

This clonotype was picked up a small number of times. CDR3 in DNA: TGCAGTGCTAGAGATCTTGGACGAAGCTCCTACGAGCAGTACTTC. Amino acid sequence: CSARDLGRSSYEQYF. The rearrangement links TRBV20-1 to TRBJ2-7; D gene ambiguous. The CDR3 is 15 residues long. Germline-derived CDR1 and CDR2 are DFQATT and SNEGSKA (reference sequence). V was cut by 0 bases and J by 0 bases, with 12 bases left in between.